This T cell receptor beta chain was sequenced in a study of somatic mutations in cytotoxic T cells in rheumatoid arthritis. Study outcomes and limitations: An age-related increase in CD8+ clonality was seen in rheumatoid arthritis patients but not in healthy controls. The largest CD8+ clone made up over 20% of CD8+ cells in about an eighth of the roughly 65 patients.

Remarks on this clone: Antigen: not known.

Each healthy control was a blood donor; the group had a median age of around 56 years (range about 21-75), and 45% to 55% were female. Positive magnetic bead selection was used to isolate CD4+ and CD8+ cells; purity was checked by flow cytometry. This CDR3 has 16 amino acids. Trimming shortened V by 2 bases and J by 2 bases, and 12 bases separated the two germline ends. CDR1 is SGHVS and CDR2 is FNYEAQ in the germline V gene. Clones were sequenced by immunoSEQ multiplex PCR, and TCRdb holds only the in-frame ones, with some missing. Among some 27,000 clones listed, less than 85% were seen once. Sequencing was done on a sample of CD8+ T cells sorted from blood. The receptor's source is a young woman in good health. This sequence joins TRBV7-6 and TRBJ1-4, with unresolved D. CDR3 loop: CASSLKWGGTNEKLFF. The CDR3 DNA reads as TGTGCCAGCAGCTTAAAATGGGGAGGCACTAATGAAAAACTGTTTTTT.